The following is a T cell receptor (beta chain) sequence with its context. Distinct nucleotide sequences in the sample also encode this CDR3. Original processing notes: Estimation of nucleated cell counts relied on the amplification of reference gene primers. TCRdb's table, derived via immunoSEQ multiplex PCR, lists solely in-frame clones and lacks some. V and J calls and clone size are those listed in that table; D and trimming were worked out from the DNA. The sample holds about 200,000 clones; about 82% are singletons and the top ten take around 0.93%. Seattle-derived patients entered the study during active infection and were followed longitudinally. The sample belongs to a study of blood T cell repertoires in COVID-19. The CDR3 is made up of 13 amino acids. Germline CDR1 and CDR2: SGHAT and FQNNGV. The V end lost 1 base, the J end lost 3 bases, and 4 bases lay between the germline ends.

The chain employs TRBV11-2 and TRBJ1-5; D remains ambiguous. The sequencing sample was made of peripheral blood. The sequence was obtained from a man in his 60s with COVID-19, enrolled during active disease. CDR3 sequence reads: CASSLAYNQPQHF. The DNA for the CDR3 is TGTGCCAGCAGCTTAGCCTACAATCAGCCCCAGCATTTT.